The 10 T cell receptor beta chains in this list originate from one sample, sequenced in a study of blood T cell repertoires in COVID-19. The method was immunoSEQ multiplex PCR; TCRdb's version includes in-frame clones alone and lacks a portion of them. The sample carries under 300,000 clones, 65% to 85% recorded once. Sequences were obtained from peripheral blood. Source of these receptors: a woman aged 40 to 50 who had recovered from COVID-19.

The DNA of the CDR3 is TGTGCCAGCAGCTCACAGGGGGGCACTAATGAAAAACTGTTTTTT. Its translation: CASSSQGGTNEKLFF. V gene TRBV9 combines with J gene TRBJ1-4, with 8 bases that match TRBD1. The CDR3 extends over 15 amino acids. V lost 4 bases and J lost 2; bases outside the gene matches: 4. Germline loops: CDR1 SGDLS, CDR2 YYNGEE.

The chain carries TRBV6-5 and TRBJ1-4; the D gene is possibly TRBD1 (6 bases). The germline CDR1 and CDR2 sequences are MNHEY and SVGAGI. The CDR3 covers 11 residues. Trimming stripped 11 bases from V and 7 bases from J, with 11 bases between. CDR3: CAAGAAEKLFF. CDR3 DNA: TGTGCCGCGGGGGCGGCTGAAAAACTGTTTTTT.

V gene TRBV7-9 combines with J gene TRBJ2-2; D is unresolved. Trimming removed 5 bases from V and 5 bases from J, with 9 bases in between. CDR1 and CDR2 from the germline V gene are SEHNR and FQNEAQ (reference sequence). This CDR3 contains 13 residues. CDR3 DNA sequence: TGTGCCAGCAGCCCCATCAGTACCGGGGAGCTGTTTTTT. Amino acid sequence: CASSPISTGELFF.

The rearrangement links TRBV4-1 to TRBJ1-5, with a weak D call TRBD1 (6 bases). The CDR3 covers 16 residues. Germline loops: CDR1 MGHRA, CDR2 YSYEKL. V was cut by 1 base and J by 4 bases, with 14 bases left in between. The CDR3 nucleotides are TGCGCCAGCAGCCAAGGGACAGCGAGTAGGAATCAGCCCCAGCATTTT. This gives the protein CASSQGTASRNQPQHF.

V and J are TRBV25-1 and TRBJ1-4; D is perhaps TRBD1 (5 bases). Trimming pared 5 bases from V and 7 bases from J, leaving 20 bases between. The germline gives CDR1 MGHDK, CDR2 SYGVNS. This CDR3 region has 16 residues. The CDR3 sequence is CASSKTAGFWREKLFF. CDR3 DNA sequence: TGTGCCAGCAGTAAAACGGCAGGGTTTTGGCGTGAAAAACTGTTTTTT.

J is TRBJ2-3 and V is TRBV12-3 or TRBV12-4; D remains unclear. With 5 bases removed from V and 0 bases from J, the gap between germline ends came to 6 bases. CDR3 length: 13 residues. CDR3 loop: CASSKTSTDTQYF. CDR3 nucleotide sequence: TGTGCCAGCAGTAAAACTAGCACAGATACGCAGTATTTT.

This clone was recorded a few times. This rearrangement joins TRBV3-1 (or the pseudogene TRBV3-2) to TRBJ1-2, with TRBD1 matching over 7 bases. CDR1 is LGHDT and CDR2 is YNNKEL in the germline V gene (reference sequence). Trimming at V came to 2 bases and at J to 4 bases, leaving 4 bases not matched to a gene. This CDR3 is 14 amino acids long. The DNA for the CDR3 is TGTGCCAGCAGCCAATCGGGACAGCCCTATGGCTACACCTTC. It translates to CASSQSGQPYGYTF.

The V call is TRBV5-1, the J call TRBJ2-4; D gene ambiguous. The V gene lost 0 bases and the J gene lost 0 bases, with 10 bases spanning the gap. The germline V gene encodes CDR1 SGHRS and CDR2 YFSETQ. The CDR3 sequence is 16 residues long. The DNA for the CDR3 is TGCGCCAGCAGCTTGGGTACACCTCTAGCCAAAAACATTCAGTACTTC. It specifies CASSLGTPLAKNIQYF. Full variable domain (missing parts from reference TRBV5-1 and TRBJ2-4): KAGVTQTPRYLIKTRGQQVTLSCSPISGHRSVSWYQQTPGQGLQFLFEYFSETQRNKGNFPGRFSGRQFSNSRSEMNVSTLELGDSALYLCASSLGTPLAKNIQYFGAGTRLSVL.

The J gene is TRBJ2-3, the V gene TRBV5-4, with a tentative D call TRBD2 (5 bases). This CDR3 comprises 14 residues. Germline CDR1 and CDR2: SGHNT and YYREEE (reference sequence). The ends were cut back, 3 bases at V and 2 bases at J, with 10 bases in the middle. The CDR3 nucleotides are TGTGCCAGCAGCTCGCCCGGGGACACAGATACGCAGTATTTT. Protein product: CASSSPGDTDTQYF.

The rearrangement links TRBV4-1 to TRBJ2-5; D is possibly TRBD2 (6 bases). There are 14 residues in the CDR3. Germline values: CDR1 MGHRA, CDR2 YSYEKL. Trimming took 3 bases from V and 6 from J, leaving 14 bases between them. In nucleotides, the CDR3 is TGCGCCAGCAGCCAGGACATCGGAGGGAAGACCCAGTACTTC. Its translation: CASSQDIGGKTQYF.